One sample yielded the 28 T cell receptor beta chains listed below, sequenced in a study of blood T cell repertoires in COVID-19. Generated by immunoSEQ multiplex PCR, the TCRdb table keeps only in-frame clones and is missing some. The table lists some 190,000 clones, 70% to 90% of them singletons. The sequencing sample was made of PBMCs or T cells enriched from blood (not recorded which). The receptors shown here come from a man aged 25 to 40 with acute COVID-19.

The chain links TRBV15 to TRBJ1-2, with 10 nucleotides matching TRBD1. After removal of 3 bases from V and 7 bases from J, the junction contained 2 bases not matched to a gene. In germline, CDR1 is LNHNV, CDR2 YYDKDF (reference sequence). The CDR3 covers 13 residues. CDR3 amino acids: CATSRDRGFGYTF. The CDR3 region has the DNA TGTGCCACCAGCAGGGACAGGGGGTTTGGCTACACCTTC.

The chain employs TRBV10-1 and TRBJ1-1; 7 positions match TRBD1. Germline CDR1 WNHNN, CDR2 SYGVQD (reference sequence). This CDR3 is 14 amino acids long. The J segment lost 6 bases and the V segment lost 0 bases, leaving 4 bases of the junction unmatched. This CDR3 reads CASSESGGLSEAFF. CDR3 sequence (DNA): TGCGCCAGCAGTGAGTCAGGGGGCTTGTCTGAAGCTTTCTTT.

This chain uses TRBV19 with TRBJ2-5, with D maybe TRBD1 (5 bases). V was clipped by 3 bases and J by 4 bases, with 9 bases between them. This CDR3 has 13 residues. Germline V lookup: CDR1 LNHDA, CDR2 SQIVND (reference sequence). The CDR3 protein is CASSMGRAETQYF. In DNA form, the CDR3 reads TGTGCCAGTAGTATGGGCAGGGCAGAGACCCAGTACTTC.

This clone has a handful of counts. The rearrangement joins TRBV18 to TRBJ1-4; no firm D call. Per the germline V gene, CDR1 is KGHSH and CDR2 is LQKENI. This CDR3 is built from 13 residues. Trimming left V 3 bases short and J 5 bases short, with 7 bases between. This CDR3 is CASSPGRNEKLFF. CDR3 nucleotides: TGTGCCAGCTCACCGGGCAGGAATGAAAAACTGTTTTTT.

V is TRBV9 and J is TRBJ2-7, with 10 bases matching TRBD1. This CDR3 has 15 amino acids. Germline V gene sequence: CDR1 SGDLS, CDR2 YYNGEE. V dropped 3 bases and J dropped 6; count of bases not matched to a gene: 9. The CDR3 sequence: CASSASGTGASEQYF. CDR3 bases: TGTGCCAGCAGCGCCTCCGGGACAGGGGCTTCCGAGCAGTACTTC.

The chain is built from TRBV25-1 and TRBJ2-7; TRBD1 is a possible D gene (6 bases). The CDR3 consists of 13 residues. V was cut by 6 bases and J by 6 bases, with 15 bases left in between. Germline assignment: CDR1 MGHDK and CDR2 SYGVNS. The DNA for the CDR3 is TGTGCCAGCAGCCAATCACAGGGACGCGAGCAGTACTTC. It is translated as CASSQSQGREQYF.

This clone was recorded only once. The CDR3 DNA is TGTGCCAGCAGTTTGGAGGGTGTTAGGCCCCAGCATTTT. Amino acid sequence: CASSLEGVRPQHF. This chain links TRBV12-3 or TRBV12-4 with TRBJ1-5; D gene unclear. The V and J ends lost 3 bases and 9 bases respectively, with 12 bases between them. CDR3 length: 13 residues.

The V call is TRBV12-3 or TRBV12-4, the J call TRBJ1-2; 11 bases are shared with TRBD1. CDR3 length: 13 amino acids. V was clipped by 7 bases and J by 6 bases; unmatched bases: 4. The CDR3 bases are TGTGCCAGCACCACGGACAGGGGGCATGGCTACACCTTC. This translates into CASTTDRGHGYTF.

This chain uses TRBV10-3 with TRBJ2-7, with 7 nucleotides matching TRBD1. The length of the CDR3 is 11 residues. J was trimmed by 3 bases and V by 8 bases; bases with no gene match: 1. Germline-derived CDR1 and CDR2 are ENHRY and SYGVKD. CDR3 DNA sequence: TGTGCCATCTCAGGGGGCTACGAGCAGTACTTC. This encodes CAISGGYEQYF.

CDR3 residues: CASTPPGALYGYTF. The CDR3 DNA reads as TGTGCCAGCACGCCACCGGGAGCCCTCTATGGCTACACCTTC. The chain carries TRBV28 and TRBJ1-2, with D hard to call. CDR1 is MDHEN, CDR2 SYDVKM, per germline. Between the trimmed V and J ends, which lost 7 bases and 4 bases, there was a span of 16 bases. The CDR3 covers 14 residues.

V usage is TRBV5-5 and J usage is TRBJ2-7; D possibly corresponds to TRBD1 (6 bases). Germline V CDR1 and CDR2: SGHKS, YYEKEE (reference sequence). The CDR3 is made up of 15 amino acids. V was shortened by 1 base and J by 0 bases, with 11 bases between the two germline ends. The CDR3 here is CASSLWQGSSYEQYF. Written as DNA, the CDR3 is TGTGCCAGCAGCTTGTGGCAGGGGAGCTCCTACGAGCAGTACTTC.

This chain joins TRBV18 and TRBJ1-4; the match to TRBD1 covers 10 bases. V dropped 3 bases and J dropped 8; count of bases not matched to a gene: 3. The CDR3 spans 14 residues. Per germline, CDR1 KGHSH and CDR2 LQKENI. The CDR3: CASSPGQGKEKLFF. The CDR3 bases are TGTGCCAGCTCACCGGGACAGGGGAAAGAAAAACTGTTTTTT.

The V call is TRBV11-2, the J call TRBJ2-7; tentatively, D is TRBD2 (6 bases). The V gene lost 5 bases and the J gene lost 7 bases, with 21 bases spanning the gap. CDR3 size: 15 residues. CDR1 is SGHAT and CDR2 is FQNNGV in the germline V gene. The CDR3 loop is CASSPRQGGSREQYF. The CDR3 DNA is TGTGCCAGCAGCCCCAGGCAGGGAGGAAGCAGGGAGCAGTACTTC.

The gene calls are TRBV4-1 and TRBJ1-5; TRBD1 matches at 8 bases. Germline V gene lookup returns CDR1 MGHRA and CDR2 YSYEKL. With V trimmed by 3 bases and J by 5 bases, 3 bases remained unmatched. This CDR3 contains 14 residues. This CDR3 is CASSHPTGDQPQHF. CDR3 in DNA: TGCGCCAGCAGCCACCCGACAGGGGATCAGCCCCAGCATTTT.

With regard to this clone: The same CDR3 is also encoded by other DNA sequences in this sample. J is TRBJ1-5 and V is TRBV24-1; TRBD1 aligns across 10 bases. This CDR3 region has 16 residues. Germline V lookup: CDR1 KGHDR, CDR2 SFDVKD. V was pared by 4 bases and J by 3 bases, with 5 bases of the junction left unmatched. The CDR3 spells CATSDPGQGDNQPQHF. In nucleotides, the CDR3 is TGTGCCACCAGTGACCCCGGACAGGGGGACAATCAGCCCCAGCATTTT.

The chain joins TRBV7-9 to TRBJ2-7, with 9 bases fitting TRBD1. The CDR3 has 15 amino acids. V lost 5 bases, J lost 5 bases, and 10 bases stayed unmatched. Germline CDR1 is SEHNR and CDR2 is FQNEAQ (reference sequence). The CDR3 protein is CASSPGTGKVNEQYF. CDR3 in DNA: TGTGCCAGCAGCCCCGGGACAGGGAAAGTGAACGAGCAGTACTTC.

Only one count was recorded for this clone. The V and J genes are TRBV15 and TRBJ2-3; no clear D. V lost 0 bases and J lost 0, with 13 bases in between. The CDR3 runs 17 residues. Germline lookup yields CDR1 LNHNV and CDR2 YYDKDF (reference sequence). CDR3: CATSRDPHTISTDTQYF. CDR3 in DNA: TGTGCCACCAGCAGAGATCCGCATACTATTAGCACAGATACGCAGTATTTT.

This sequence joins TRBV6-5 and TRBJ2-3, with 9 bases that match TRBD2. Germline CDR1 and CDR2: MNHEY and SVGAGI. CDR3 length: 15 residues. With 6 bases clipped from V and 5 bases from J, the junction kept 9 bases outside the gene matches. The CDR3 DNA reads TGTGCCAGCAGGGGGGTAGCGGGGGAAGGAGATACGCAGTATTTT. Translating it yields CASRGVAGEGDTQYF.

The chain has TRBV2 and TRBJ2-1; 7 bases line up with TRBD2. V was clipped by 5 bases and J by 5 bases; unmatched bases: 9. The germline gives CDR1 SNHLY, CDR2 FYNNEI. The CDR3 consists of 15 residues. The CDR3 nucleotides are TGTGCCAGCAGTAAGGCGGGGGACCTCCACAATGAGCAGTTCTTC. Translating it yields CASSKAGDLHNEQFF.

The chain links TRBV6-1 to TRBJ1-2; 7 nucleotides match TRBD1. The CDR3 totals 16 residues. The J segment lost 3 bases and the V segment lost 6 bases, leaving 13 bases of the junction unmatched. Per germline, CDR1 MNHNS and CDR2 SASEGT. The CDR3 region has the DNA TGTGCCAGCAGGGAACTACAGGGGAGGAATTACTATGGCTACACCTTC. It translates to CASRELQGRNYYGYTF.

In nucleotides, the CDR3 is TGTGCCAGCAGTGAAGGCCCCAGGGAGGGGCACTATGGCTACACCTTC. Translation gives CASSEGPREGHYGYTF. The chain employs TRBV6-1 and TRBJ1-2; D might be TRBD1 (5 bases). The CDR3 runs 16 residues. Trimming removed 1 base from V and 3 bases from J, with 15 bases in between. Germline-derived CDR1 and CDR2 are MNHNS and SASEGT.

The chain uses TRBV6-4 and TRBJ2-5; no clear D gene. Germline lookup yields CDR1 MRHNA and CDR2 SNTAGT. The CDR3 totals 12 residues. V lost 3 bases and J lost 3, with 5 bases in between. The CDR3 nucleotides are TGTGCCAGCAGTGATCCAGAAGAGACCCAGTACTTC. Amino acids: CASSDPEETQYF.

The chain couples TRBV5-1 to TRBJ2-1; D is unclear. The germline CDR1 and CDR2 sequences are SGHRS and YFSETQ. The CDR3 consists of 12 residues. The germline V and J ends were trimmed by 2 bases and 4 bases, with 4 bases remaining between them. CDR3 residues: CASSFQYNEQFF. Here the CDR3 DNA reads TGCGCCAGCAGCTTCCAGTACAATGAGCAGTTCTTC.

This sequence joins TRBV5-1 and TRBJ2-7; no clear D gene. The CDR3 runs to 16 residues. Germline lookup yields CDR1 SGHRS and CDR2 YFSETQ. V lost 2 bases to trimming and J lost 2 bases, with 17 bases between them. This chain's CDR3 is CASSFSLRAFTYEQYF. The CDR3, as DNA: TGCGCCAGCAGCTTTTCGCTGAGAGCTTTCACCTACGAGCAGTACTTC.

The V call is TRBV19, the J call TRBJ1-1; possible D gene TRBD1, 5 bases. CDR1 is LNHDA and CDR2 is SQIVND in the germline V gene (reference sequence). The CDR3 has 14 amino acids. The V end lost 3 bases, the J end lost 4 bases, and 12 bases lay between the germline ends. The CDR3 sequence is CASSITGVRTEAFF. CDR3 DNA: TGTGCCAGTAGTATTACGGGGGTGCGCACTGAAGCTTTCTTT.

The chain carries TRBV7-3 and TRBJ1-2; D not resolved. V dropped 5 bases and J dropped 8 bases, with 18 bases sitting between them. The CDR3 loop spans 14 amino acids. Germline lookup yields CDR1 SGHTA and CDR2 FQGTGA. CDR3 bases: TGTGCCAGCAGCCTAAGTGGCCAGCGGGAAGGCTACACCTTC. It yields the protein CASSLSGQREGYTF.

The CDR3 DNA reads as TGTGCCAGCAGTTCGACAGGGCTTTTACAGCCCCAGCATTTT. Translating it yields CASSSTGLLQPQHF. The chain couples TRBV28 to TRBJ1-5, with 7 bases lining up with TRBD1. J was trimmed by 7 bases and V by 4 bases; bases with no gene match: 7. CDR3 size: 14 residues. Germline lookup yields CDR1 MDHEN and CDR2 SYDVKM. The entire variable domain, with the rest obtained from reference TRBV28 and TRBJ1-5, is as follows: DVKVTQSSRYLVKRTGEKVFLECVQDMDHENMFWYRQDPGLGLRLIYFSYDVKMKEKGDIPEGYSVSREKKERFSLILESASTNQTSMYLCASSSTGLLQPQHFGDGTRLSIL.

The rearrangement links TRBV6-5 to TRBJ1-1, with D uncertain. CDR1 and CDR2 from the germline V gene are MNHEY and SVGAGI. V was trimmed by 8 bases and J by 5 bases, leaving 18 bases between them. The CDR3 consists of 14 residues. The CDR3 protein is CASRTAVGDTEAFF. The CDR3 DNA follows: TGTGCCAGCCGGACCGCTGTCGGGGATACTGAAGCTTTCTTT.